This T cell receptor beta chain was sequenced during a study of vaccination effects on CD4 cells after COVID-19. Study in general: At 16 days and one week before vaccination, a couple of convalescent patients gave samples.

V lost 2 bases, J lost 2 bases, and 16 bases lay in between. The CDR3 has 16 residues. CDR1 is SGHVS, CDR2 FQNEAQ, per germline. ViraFEST expansion of antigen-specific CD4+ T cells with viral peptide pools preceded sequencing. The culture ran for 10 days before CD4+ T cells were isolated. SARS-CoV-2 infection was confirmed by PCR in the person between March and December 2020. Only one count was recorded for this clone. Its antigen is unidentified. Clones were read by immunoSEQ multiplex PCR, and TCRdb kept only the in-frame ones, dropping some. The repertoire holds fewer than 60,000 clones, with 76% as singletons.

This TCR derives from a human donor who had a prior SARS-CoV-2 infection. This specimen consisted of CD4+ T cells from PBMCs cultured with HIV peptides, obtained before COVID-19 vaccination. This sample's subset: HIV-1 Nef peptide pool negative control/reference culture. The chain employs TRBV7-8 and TRBJ2-7; tentatively, D is TRBD2 (7 bases). CDR3 coding DNA: TGTGCCAGCAGCTTATCGGGGGGCCTTCTAGCCTACGAGCAGTACTTC. Protein product: CASSLSGGLLAYEQYF.